One sample yielded the 15 T cell receptor beta chains listed below, sequenced in a study of T-cell reconstitution after alpha-beta-depleted transplantation in children. The library targeted TCRbeta and was prepared with unique molecular identifiers. TCRdb reprocessed the PCR reads via MiXCR and lists one record per CDR3 protein. The data show hundreds of thousands of distinct CDR3 sequences, around 13% seen once. The sequenced sample was PBMCs, obtained before TCRalphabeta/CD19-depleted stem cell transplant. The receptor source for this set is a girl aged 2-9 years with congenital amegakaryocytic thrombocytopenia, due to receive a stem cell transplant.

This clonotype was recorded many times. The chain is built from TRBV6-5 and TRBJ1-5, with D maybe TRBD1 (6 bases). The ends were cut back, 4 bases at V and 6 bases at J, with 13 bases in the middle. Germline V gives CDR1 MNHEY, CDR2 SVGAGI. This CDR3 is built from 14 residues. The CDR3, as DNA: TGTGCCAGCAGTTCCGGGGCAGGGGCTCAGCCCCAGCATTTT. Translated, it gives CASSSGAGAQPQHF.

The chain couples TRBV7-9 to TRBJ2-7; D uncertain. The CDR3 has 14 residues. CDR1 is SEHNR and CDR2 is FQNEAQ in the germline V gene (reference sequence). Trimming took 2 bases from V and 3 from J, leaving 11 bases between them. The CDR3 protein is CASSLQESRYEQYF. The CDR3 nucleotides read TGTGCCAGCAGCTTACAGGAGTCCCGCTACGAGCAGTACTTC. Full variable domain (remainder filled in from reference TRBV7-9 and TRBJ2-7): DTGVSQNPRHKITKRGQNVTFRCDPISEHNRLYWYRQTLGQGPEFLTYFQNEAQLEKSRLLSDRFSAERPKGSFSTLEIQRTEQGDSAMYLCASSLQESRYEQYFGPGTRLTVT.

The CDR3 DNA reads TGTGCCAGCAATAAAGCCGGGACTAGCGGGAGGGAGCAGTTCTTC. This codes for CASNKAGTSGREQFF. The chain is built from TRBV27 and TRBJ2-1; 15 positions match TRBD2. The CDR3 extends over 15 amino acids. Germline CDR1 MNHEY, CDR2 SMNVEV (reference sequence). V dropped 7 bases and J dropped 10; count of bases not matched to a gene: 8.

This clonotype was observed many times. The chain recombines TRBV7-2 with TRBJ2-1; the D gene is possibly TRBD2 (5 bases). The CDR3 is 15 amino acids. Per the germline V gene, CDR1 is SGHTA and CDR2 is FQGNSA. The germline V and J ends were trimmed by 5 bases and 7 bases, with 18 bases remaining between them. The CDR3 here is CASSPTAVARNEQFF. CDR3 bases: TGTGCCAGCAGCCCTACCGCGGTAGCGAGGAATGAGCAGTTCTTC.

This clonotype was seen at least ten times. This sequence joins TRBV6-5 and TRBJ1-1; possible D gene TRBD1, 6 bases. V lost 2 bases to trimming and J lost 11 bases, with 12 bases between them. The CDR3 contains 12 residues. The germline V gene encodes CDR1 MNHEY and CDR2 SVGAGI. Written as DNA, the CDR3 is TGTGCCAGCAGTTACGCCAGGGGCGAGGCTTTCTTT. Translation gives CASSYARGEAFF.

This sequence joins TRBV11-1 and TRBJ2-1; TRBD2 matches at 13 bases. The length of the CDR3 is 19 residues. Germline lookup yields CDR1 SGHAT and CDR2 FQDESV (reference sequence). Losses at the gene ends were 4 bases for V and 0 bases for J; bases not matched to a gene: 9. CDR3 residues: CASSSLTSGRPGSYNEQFF. In DNA form, the CDR3 reads TGTGCCAGCAGCTCGTTGACTAGCGGGAGGCCTGGCTCCTACAATGAGCAGTTCTTC. The whole variable domain, filled in from reference TRBV11-1 and TRBJ2-1, reads EAEVAQSPRYKITEKSQAVAFWCDPISGHATLYWYRQILGQGPELLVQFQDESVVDDSQLPKDRFSAERLKGVDSTLKIQPAELGDSAMYLCASSSLTSGRPGSYNEQFFGPGTRLTVL.

This clonotype came up many times. The rearrangement joins TRBV20-1 to TRBJ2-1; a weak D match, TRBD1 (6 bases). From germline, CDR1 is DFQATT and CDR2 SNEGSKA (reference sequence). Between the trimmed V and J ends, which lost 2 bases and 10 bases, there was a span of 12 bases. The CDR3 extends over 12 amino acids. CDR3 in amino acids: CSARWDTPEQFF. The CDR3 nucleotides are TGCAGTGCTAGATGGGACACCCCCGAGCAGTTCTTC.

This clonotype was seen more than once but under ten times. The genes are TRBV5-1 and TRBJ1-6, with 8 bases that match TRBD1. The CDR3 is made up of 14 amino acids. Per germline, CDR1 SGHRS and CDR2 YFSETQ. The V and J ends lost 9 bases and 9 bases, in that order; junction bases with no gene match: 11. The chain's CDR3 is CATRAGQASSPLHF. DNA for the CDR3: TGCGCCACCCGAGCGGGACAGGCATCTTCACCCCTCCACTTT.

About this clonotype: A read error may be the cause here, since a much bigger clone is one base away. This chain uses TRBV5-1 with TRBJ2-7; tentatively, D is TRBD1 (5 bases). The V and J ends lost 1 base and 6 bases respectively, with 17 bases between them. The CDR3 consists of 15 residues. In germline, CDR1 is SGHRS, CDR2 YFSETQ. The CDR3 loop reads CASSLRTGYDSEQYF. CDR3 nucleotide sequence: TGCGCCAGCAGCTTGCGAACGGGTTACGACAGCGAGCAGTACTTC. Based on the CDR3 plus reference TRBV5-1 and TRBJ2-7, the full variable domain is KAGVTQTPRYLIKTRGQQVTLSCSPISGHRSVSWYQQTPGQGLQFLFEYFSETQRNKGNFPGRFSGRQFSNSRSEMNVSTLELGDSALYLCASSLRTGYDSEQYFGPGTRLTVT.

This clonotype was picked up a small number of times. The rearrangement joins TRBV7-9 to TRBJ2-7, with D possibly being TRBD2 (6 bases). V was clipped by 5 bases and J by 1 base, with 12 bases between them. The length of the CDR3 is 14 residues. CDR1 is SEHNR, CDR2 FQNEAQ, per germline (reference sequence). This CDR3 reads CASSPPRGSYEQYF. CDR3 nucleotides: TGTGCCAGCAGCCCCCCCCGGGGGTCCTACGAGCAGTACTTC.

About this clonotype: The junction does not match germline at one end; this may be a read error. This chain connects TRBV4-1 to TRBJ2-3, with 14 bases lining up with TRBD2. CDR3 length: 16 amino acids. CDR1 is MGHRA and CDR2 is YSYEKL in the germline V gene. In DNA form, the CDR3 reads TGCGCCAACAGCCAACCGGGACTAGCGGGAGCAGATACGCAGTATTTT. It specifies CANSQPGLAGADTQYF.

This clonotype was detected many times. This chain joins TRBV5-1 and TRBJ2-2; the D call may be TRBD1 or TRBD2 (6 bases each). Looked up from germline, CDR1 is SGHRS and CDR2 is YFSETQ. The V gene lost 2 bases and the J gene lost 8 bases, with 16 bases spanning the gap. The CDR3 is made up of 15 amino acids. The CDR3 loop reads CASSFHSGARGELFF. The CDR3 bases are TGCGCCAGCAGCTTCCACTCGGGGGCTCGTGGGGAGCTGTTTTTT. The full variable domain, its missing parts supplied by reference TRBV5-1 and TRBJ2-2, is KAGVTQTPRYLIKTRGQQVTLSCSPISGHRSVSWYQQTPGQGLQFLFEYFSETQRNKGNFPGRFSGRQFSNSRSEMNVSTLELGDSALYLCASSFHSGARGELFFGEGSRLTVL.

The chain links TRBV20-1 to TRBJ1-1; no definite D call. Germline V CDR1 and CDR2: DFQATT, SNEGSKA (reference sequence). Trimming stripped 3 bases from V and 10 bases from J, with 27 bases between. This CDR3 is built from 16 residues. The CDR3 here is CSASALTAPRARGAFF. CDR3 nucleotides: TGCAGTGCTAGCGCTTTAACCGCTCCCCGGGCGCGTGGAGCTTTCTTT.

The chain links TRBV7-9 to TRBJ2-1, with D unclear. V was trimmed by 4 bases and J by 9 bases, leaving 13 bases between them. This CDR3 region has 13 residues. The germline V gene encodes CDR1 SEHNR and CDR2 FQNEAQ (reference sequence). This chain's CDR3 is CASSSPSSGEQFF. In DNA form, the CDR3 reads TGTGCCAGCAGCTCTCCAAGTTCCGGTGAGCAGTTCTTC.

This clonotype has a count of ten or more. V gene TRBV12-3 or TRBV12-4 combines with J gene TRBJ1-4; D is unclear. V was cut by 7 bases and J by 0 bases, with 9 bases left in between. CDR3 length equals 14 residues. CDR3 nucleotides: TGTGCCAGCACCGACCGCGCAACTAATGAAAAACTGTTTTTT. Protein sequence: CASTDRATNEKLFF.